This TCR beta chain was recovered during a study of blood T cell repertoires in COVID-19. Across the whole study: Some COVID-19 samples were acute and others convalescent; all came from the United States, Italy and Spain.

Methods used by the authors: Reference gene primers were amplified, and this amplification served to estimate nucleated cell counts. TCRdb's copy holds only in-frame clones and misses some; the assay was immunoSEQ multiplex PCR. The V and J calls and clone size are taken from that table; D and trimming were inferred from the DNA. The sample holds approximately 92,000 clones, around 81% seen once. Sequencing was performed on peripheral blood. The TCR originated in a man aged 50 to 60 with acute or convalescent COVID-19.

CDR3 residues: CASGSGGGQPQHF. The CDR3 DNA is TGTGCCAGCGGCTCGGGGGGTGGGCAGCCCCAGCATTTT. The V and J genes are TRBV6-5 and TRBJ1-5, with D perhaps TRBD1 (5 bases). CDR3 length: 13 amino acids. Trimming took 8 bases from V and 7 from J, leaving 15 bases between them. Germline values: CDR1 MNHEY, CDR2 SVGAGI.